The clone carrying this T cell receptor (beta chain) has more than one count but fewer than ten. The sample originates from a study of T cell changes during pregnancy in multiple sclerosis. V was pared by 3 bases and J by 0 bases, with 5 bases of the junction left unmatched. From germline, CDR1 is KGHSH and CDR2 LQKENI. The length of the CDR3 is 16 residues. Data came from immunoSEQ multiplex PCR; TCRdb stores just in-frame clones and leaves some out. The sample includes about 43,000 clones, roughly 90% of them seen just once. The source material was peripheral blood, sampled in the second trimester of pregnancy. This chain connects TRBV18 to TRBJ1-5; the match to TRBD1 covers 7 bases. The receptor was derived from a female donor in good health, enrolled as a control in a pregnancy study. As DNA, the CDR3 is TGTGCCAGCTCACCCCAGGGGGTGGTTAGCAATCAGCCCCAGCATTTT. Residues: CASSPQGVVSNQPQHF.